This T cell receptor (beta chain) is drawn from a study of blood T cell repertoires in COVID-19. For the study at large: Sites in the United States, Italy and Spain provided acute and convalescent COVID-19 samples. In each case, the material was cDNA or gDNA derived from T cells, B-cell-depleted T cells, or PBMCs.

The V and J ends lost 4 bases and 1 base, in that order; junction bases with no gene match: 6. The CDR3 consists of 16 residues. Germline CDR1 is LGHNA and CDR2 is YNFKEQ. Authors' processing steps: The authors estimated nucleated cell counts from reference gene primer amplification. Produced via immunoSEQ multiplex PCR; TCRdb's table is partial and in-frame only. V and J calls and clone size follow that table, whereas D and trimming were derived from the DNA. The table lists under 250,000 clones, approximately 86% of them singletons. The material sequenced was peripheral blood. This chain uses TRBV4-2 with TRBJ2-5; the match to TRBD2 covers 10 bases. The receptor's source is a woman aged 55-70 years who had recovered from COVID-19. The CDR3 DNA is TGTGCCAGCAGCCTCGGACTAGCGGAACTCCAAGAGACCCAGTACTTC. Its protein product is CASSLGLAELQETQYF.